These 15 T cell receptor beta chains were all obtained from the same sample, sequenced in a study of control samples from healthy donors and cancer patients. Assay: immunoSEQ multiplex PCR; the TCRdb copy retains only in-frame clones and omits some. Of 120,000 or so clones listed, approximately 90% were seen once; the top ten hold approximately 7.8%. The sequencing input was blood. These TCRs come from a woman aged 18-29 years in good health.

The V gene is TRBV7-3, the J gene TRBJ2-3; 12 bases align to TRBD2. Trimming removed 5 bases from V and 4 bases from J; junction bases left unmatched: 7. This CDR3 has 16 amino acids. Germline values: CDR1 SGHTA, CDR2 FQGTGA. CDR3 DNA sequence: TGTGCCAGCAGCGCCCAGACTAGCGGGAGCTCAGATACGCAGTATTTT. Protein sequence: CASSAQTSGSSDTQYF.

The chain combines TRBV19 with TRBJ2-7; D might be TRBD1 or TRBD2, each matching 7 bases. V was pared by 3 bases and J by 2 bases, with 14 bases between. CDR3 length equals 15 residues. Germline V gene data show CDR1 as LNHDA and CDR2 as SQIVND (reference sequence). CDR3 residues: CASSIGRGGPYEQYF. CDR3 sequence (DNA): TGTGCCAGTAGTATCGGCAGGGGGGGACCCTACGAGCAGTACTTC.

J is TRBJ2-3 and V is TRBV24-1, with TRBD1 as a possible D gene (6 bases). Germline values: CDR1 KGHDR, CDR2 SFDVKD. V was cut by 2 bases and J by 2 bases, with 13 bases left in between. The CDR3 covers 16 residues. The CDR3 here is CATSDSLDRNTDTQYF. The CDR3 DNA sequence: TGTGCCACCAGTGATTCGCTGGACAGAAACACAGATACGCAGTATTTT.

This chain joins TRBV28 and TRBJ1-1, with D possibly TRBD1 on 5 matching bases. There are 14 residues in the CDR3. V lost 11 bases and J 3 bases, leaving 19 bases between the germline ends. Germline CDR1 MDHEN, CDR2 SYDVKM. DNA for the CDR3: TGTGCCGGGGGGTGGGGAAATAGGGACACTGAAGCTTTCTTT. It is translated as CAGGWGNRDTEAFF.

The chain carries TRBV13 and TRBJ2-3, with 8 bases lining up with TRBD2. This CDR3 spans 15 amino acids. Germline V gene sequence: CDR1 PRHDT, CDR2 FYEKMQ (reference sequence). Losses at the gene ends were 8 bases for V and 3 bases for J; bases not matched to a gene: 10. The CDR3 sequence: CASSPRGGRTDTQYF. The CDR3 DNA follows: TGTGCCAGCTCCCCCCGGGGGGGGAGGACAGATACGCAGTATTTT.

To note about this clone: Additional DNA sequences in this sample encode the identical CDR3. The chain carries TRBV29-1 and TRBJ1-5, with 7 nucleotides matching TRBD1. In germline, CDR1 is SQVTM, CDR2 ANQGSEA. CDR3 size: 12 residues. V shed 7 bases, J shed 5 bases, and the junction held 5 bases outside the gene matches. The CDR3 DNA reads as TGCAGCGCCCGACAGGGTGATCAGCCCCAGCATTTT. It is translated as CSARQGDQPQHF.

The chain uses TRBV6-2 or TRBV6-3 and TRBJ1-2, with D tentatively TRBD1 (6 bases). Germline loops: CDR1 MNHEY, CDR2 SVGEGT. The length of the CDR3 is 17 residues. Trimming took 2 bases from V and 6 from J, leaving 22 bases between them. The CDR3 bases are TGTGCCAGCAGTTACGAAACCAGGGGAAATAAGGCGAATGGCTACACCTTC. Protein product: CASSYETRGNKANGYTF.

The genes are TRBV3-1 (or the pseudogene TRBV3-2) and TRBJ1-2; TRBD1 matches at 9 bases. CDR3 length: 16 amino acids. V gave up 0 bases and J gave up 2 bases; unmatched junction bases: 4. CDR1 LGHDT and CDR2 YNNKEL come from the germline V gene (reference sequence). The CDR3 loop is CASSQDRDRVNYGYTF. In nucleotides, the CDR3 is TGTGCCAGCAGCCAAGATCGGGACAGGGTGAACTATGGCTACACCTTC.

This chain joins TRBV18 and TRBJ1-2, with D possibly matching TRBD1 (5 bases). V shed 1 base and J shed 2 bases, with 11 bases lying between them. The CDR3 extends over 15 amino acids. Germline CDR1 reads KGHSH; CDR2 reads LQKENI. CDR3 bases: TGTGCCAGCTCACCACTAGGGGAGGGAAACTATGGCTACACCTTC. It encodes CASSPLGEGNYGYTF. Combining the CDR3 with reference TRBV18 and TRBJ1-2 gives the whole variable domain NAGVMQNPRHLVRRRGQEARLRCSPMKGHSHVYWYRQLPEEGLKFMVYLQKENIIDESGMPKERFSAEFPKEGPSILRIQQVVRGDSAAYFCASSPLGEGNYGYTFGSGTRLTVV.

V and J are TRBV7-8 and TRBJ2-1; D assignment may be TRBD1 or TRBD2 (5 bases each). This CDR3 spans 16 amino acids. Per germline, CDR1 SGHVS and CDR2 FQNEAQ. V gave up 1 base and J gave up 8 bases, with 18 bases separating them. CDR3 in DNA: TGTGCCAGCAGCTTAGTCGGGACCAGAAAGCTTGATGAGCAGTTCTTC. Protein product: CASSLVGTRKLDEQFF.

The rearrangement links TRBV13 to TRBJ2-3; 12 positions match TRBD2. Germline V gene data show CDR1 as PRHDT and CDR2 as FYEKMQ (reference sequence). V lost 5 bases to trimming and J lost 2 bases; unmatched junction nucleotides: 5. The CDR3 totals 16 residues. DNA of the CDR3: TGTGCCAGCAGCCCTACTAGCGGGGGGCCCACAGATACGCAGTATTTT. Residues: CASSPTSGGPTDTQYF.

The chain combines TRBV2 with TRBJ1-6, with D possibly matching TRBD1 (5 bases). Germline lookup yields CDR1 SNHLY and CDR2 FYNNEI. The CDR3 spans 14 residues. The germline V and J ends were trimmed by 6 bases and 7 bases, with 13 bases remaining between them. This chain's CDR3 is CASRGGGRNSPLHF. The CDR3 DNA reads as TGTGCCAGCAGAGGCGGGGGAAGAAATTCACCCCTCCACTTT.

The chain employs TRBV25-1 and TRBJ2-1; tentatively, D is TRBD1 or TRBD2 (5 bases each). V lost 3 bases, J lost 1 base, and 10 bases lay in between. The CDR3 is 15 amino acids. Germline CDR1 is MGHDK and CDR2 is SYGVNS. In DNA form, the CDR3 reads TGTGCCAGCAGTGAGGGGGTGTCATCCTACAATGAGCAGTTCTTC. It encodes CASSEGVSSYNEQFF.

The chain links TRBV6-5 to TRBJ1-1; D is unclear. The CDR3 covers 10 residues. The germline V gene has CDR1 MNHEY and CDR2 SVGAGI. The germline V and J ends were trimmed by 4 bases and 7 bases, with 4 bases remaining between them. The CDR3 DNA reads TGTGCCAGCAGTTTAGGTGAAGCTTTCTTT. This codes for CASSLGEAFF.

The V gene is TRBV5-1, the J gene TRBJ2-3, with a possible D match to TRBD2 (5 bases). V was pared by 4 bases and J by 8 bases, with 14 bases between. Per the germline V gene, CDR1 is SGHRS and CDR2 is YFSETQ. The CDR3 is 13 residues long. CDR3 DNA sequence: TGCGCCAGCAGCATCGGACTGGACGGTACGCAGTATTTT. Protein sequence: CASSIGLDGTQYF.